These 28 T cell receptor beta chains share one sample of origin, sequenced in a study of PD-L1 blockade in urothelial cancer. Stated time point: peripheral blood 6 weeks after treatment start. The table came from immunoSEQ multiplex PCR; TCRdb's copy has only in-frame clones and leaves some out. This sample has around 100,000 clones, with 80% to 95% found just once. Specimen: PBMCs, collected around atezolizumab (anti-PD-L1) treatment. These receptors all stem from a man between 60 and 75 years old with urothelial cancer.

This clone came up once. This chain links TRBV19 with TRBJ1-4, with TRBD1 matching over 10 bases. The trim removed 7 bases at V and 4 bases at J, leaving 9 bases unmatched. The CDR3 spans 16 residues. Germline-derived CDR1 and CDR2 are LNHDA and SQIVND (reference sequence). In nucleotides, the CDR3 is TGTGCCAGTACCCGGGACAGGGGTCGTCTTAATGAAAAACTGTTTTTT. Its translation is CASTRDRGRLNEKLFF.

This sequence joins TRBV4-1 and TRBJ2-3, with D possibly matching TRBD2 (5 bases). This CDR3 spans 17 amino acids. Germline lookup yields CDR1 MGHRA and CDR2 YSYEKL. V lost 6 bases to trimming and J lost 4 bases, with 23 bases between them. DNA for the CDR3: TGCGCCAGCAGTCGACCGGCGGGCGCCACCCTCCCAGATACGCAGTATTTT. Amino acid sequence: CASSRPAGATLPDTQYF.

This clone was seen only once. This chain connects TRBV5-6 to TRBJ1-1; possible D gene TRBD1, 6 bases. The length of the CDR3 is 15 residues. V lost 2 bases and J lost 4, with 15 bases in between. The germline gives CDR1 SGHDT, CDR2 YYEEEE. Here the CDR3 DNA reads TGTGCCAGCAGCTTCGCTGGGGGGGGCGTCACTGAAGCTTTCTTT. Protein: CASSFAGGGVTEAFF.

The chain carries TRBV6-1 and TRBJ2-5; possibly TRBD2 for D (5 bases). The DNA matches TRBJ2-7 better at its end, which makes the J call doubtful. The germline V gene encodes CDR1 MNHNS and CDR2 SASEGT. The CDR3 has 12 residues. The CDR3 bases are TGTGCCAGCAGATCGGGGTCCCACGAGCAGTACTTC. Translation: CASRSGSHEQYF.

CDR3 sequence (DNA): TGTGCCAGCAGCTTTGGCGCTACAGGAACCTACGAGCAGTACTTC. It codes for CASSFGATGTYEQYF. The chain couples TRBV7-3 to TRBJ2-7; D possibly corresponds to TRBD1 (5 bases). The germline V gene has CDR1 SGHTA and CDR2 FQGTGA. This CDR3 is 15 amino acids long. The V gene lost 3 bases and the J gene lost 2 bases, with 14 bases spanning the gap.

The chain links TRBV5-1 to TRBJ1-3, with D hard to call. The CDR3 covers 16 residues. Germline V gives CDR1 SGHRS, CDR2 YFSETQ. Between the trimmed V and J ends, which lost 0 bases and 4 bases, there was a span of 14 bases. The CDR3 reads CASSLEAAAPGNTIYF. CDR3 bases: TGCGCCAGCAGCTTGGAGGCGGCAGCCCCGGGAAACACCATATATTTT.

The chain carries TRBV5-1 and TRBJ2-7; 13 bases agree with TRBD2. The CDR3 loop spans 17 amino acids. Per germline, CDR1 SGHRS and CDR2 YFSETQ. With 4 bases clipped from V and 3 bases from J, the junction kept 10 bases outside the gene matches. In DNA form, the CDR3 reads TGCGCCAGCAGCCGCGGGACTAGCGGGGTTTACTTCTACGAGCAGTACTTC. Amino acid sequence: CASSRGTSGVYFYEQYF. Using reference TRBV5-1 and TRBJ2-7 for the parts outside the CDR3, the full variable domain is KAGVTQTPRYLIKTRGQQVTLSCSPISGHRSVSWYQQTPGQGLQFLFEYFSETQRNKGNFPGRFSGRQFSNSRSEMNVSTLELGDSALYLCASSRGTSGVYFYEQYFGPGTRLTVT.

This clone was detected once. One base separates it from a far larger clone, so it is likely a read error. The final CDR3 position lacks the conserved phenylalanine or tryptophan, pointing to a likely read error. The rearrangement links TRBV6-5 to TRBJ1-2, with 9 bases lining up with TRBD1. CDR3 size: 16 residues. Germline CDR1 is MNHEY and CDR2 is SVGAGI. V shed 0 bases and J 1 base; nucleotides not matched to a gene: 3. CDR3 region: CASSYSRGQGNYGYTY. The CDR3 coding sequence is TGTGCCAGCAGTTACTCGAGGGGACAGGGTAACTATGGCTACACCTAC.

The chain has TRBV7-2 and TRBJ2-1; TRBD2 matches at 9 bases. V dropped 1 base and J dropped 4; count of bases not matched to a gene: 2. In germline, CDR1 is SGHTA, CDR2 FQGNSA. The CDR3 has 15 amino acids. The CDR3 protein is CASSLGLAAYNEQFF. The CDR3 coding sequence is TGTGCCAGCAGCTTAGGACTAGCGGCTTACAATGAGCAGTTCTTC.

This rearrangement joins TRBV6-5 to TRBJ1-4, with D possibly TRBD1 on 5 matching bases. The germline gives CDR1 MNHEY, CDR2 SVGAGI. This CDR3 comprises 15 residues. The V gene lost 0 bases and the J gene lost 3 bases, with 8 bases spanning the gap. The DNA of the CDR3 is TGTGCCAGCAGTTACTCGGGGCAGGCTAATGAAAAACTGTTTTTT. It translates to CASSYSGQANEKLFF.

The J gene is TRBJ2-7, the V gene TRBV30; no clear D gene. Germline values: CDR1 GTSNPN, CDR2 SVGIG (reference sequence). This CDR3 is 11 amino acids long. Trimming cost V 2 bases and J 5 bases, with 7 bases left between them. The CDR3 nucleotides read TGTGCCTGGAGTCGTGTCCACGAGCAGTACTTC. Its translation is CAWSRVHEQYF.

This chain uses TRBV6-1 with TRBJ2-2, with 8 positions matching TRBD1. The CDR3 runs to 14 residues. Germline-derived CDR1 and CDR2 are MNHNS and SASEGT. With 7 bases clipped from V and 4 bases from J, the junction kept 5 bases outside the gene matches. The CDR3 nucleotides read TGTGCCAGCACCTGGGACAGGATCACCGGGGAGCTGTTTTTT. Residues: CASTWDRITGELFF.

The CDR3 spells CASSISGGEQFF. The CDR3 region has the DNA TGTGCCAGCAGCATTTCTGGAGGTGAGCAGTTCTTC. V usage is TRBV6-1 and J usage is TRBJ2-1; D might be TRBD2 (5 bases). There are 12 residues in the CDR3. In germline, CDR1 is MNHNS, CDR2 SASEGT. V lost 6 bases and J 9 bases, leaving 12 bases between the germline ends.

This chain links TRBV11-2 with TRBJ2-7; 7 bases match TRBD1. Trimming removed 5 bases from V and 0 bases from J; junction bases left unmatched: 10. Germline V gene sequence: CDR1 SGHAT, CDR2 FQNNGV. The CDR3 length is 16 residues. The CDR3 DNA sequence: TGTGCCAGCAGCCCTAAGGGGACAGCGTCCTCCTACGAGCAGTACTTC. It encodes CASSPKGTASSYEQYF.

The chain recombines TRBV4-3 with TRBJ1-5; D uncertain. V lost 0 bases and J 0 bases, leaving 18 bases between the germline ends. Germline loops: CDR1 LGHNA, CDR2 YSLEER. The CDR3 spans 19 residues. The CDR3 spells CASSQEYRGSGYSNQPQHF. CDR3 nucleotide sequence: TGCGCCAGCAGCCAAGAGTACCGGGGTTCGGGGTATAGCAATCAGCCCCAGCATTTT.

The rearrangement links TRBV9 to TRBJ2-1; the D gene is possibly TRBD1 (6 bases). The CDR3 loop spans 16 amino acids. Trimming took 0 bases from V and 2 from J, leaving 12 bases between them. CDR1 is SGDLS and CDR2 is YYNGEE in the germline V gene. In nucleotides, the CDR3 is TGTGCCAGCAGCGTAGAAGCCAGGGGTGCCTACAATGAGCAGTTCTTC. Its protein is CASSVEARGAYNEQFF.

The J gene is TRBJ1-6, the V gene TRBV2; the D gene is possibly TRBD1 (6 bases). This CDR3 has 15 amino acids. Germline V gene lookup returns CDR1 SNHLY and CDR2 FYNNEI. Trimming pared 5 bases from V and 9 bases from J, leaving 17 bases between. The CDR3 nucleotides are TGTGCCAGCAGTTTACAGGGAACGATCGCTTCACCCCTCCACTTT. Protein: CASSLQGTIASPLHF.

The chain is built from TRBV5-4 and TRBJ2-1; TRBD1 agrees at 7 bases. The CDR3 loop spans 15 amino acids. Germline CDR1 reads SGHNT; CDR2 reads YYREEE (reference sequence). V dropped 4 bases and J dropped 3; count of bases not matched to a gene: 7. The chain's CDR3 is CASSLSGQIYNEQFF. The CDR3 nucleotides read TGTGCCAGCAGCCTATCGGGACAGATCTACAATGAGCAGTTCTTC.

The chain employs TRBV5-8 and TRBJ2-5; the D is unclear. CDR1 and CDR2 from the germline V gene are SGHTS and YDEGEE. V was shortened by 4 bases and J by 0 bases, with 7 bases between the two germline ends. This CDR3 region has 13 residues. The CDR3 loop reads CASSPTDQETQYF. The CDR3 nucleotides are TGTGCCAGCAGCCCTACGGACCAAGAGACCCAGTACTTC.

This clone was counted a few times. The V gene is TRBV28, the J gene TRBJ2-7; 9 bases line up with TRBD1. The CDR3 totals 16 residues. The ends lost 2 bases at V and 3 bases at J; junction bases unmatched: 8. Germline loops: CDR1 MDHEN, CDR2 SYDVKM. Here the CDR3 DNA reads TGTGCCAGCAGTTTACGGGACAGGGAATACAGCTACGAGCAGTACTTC. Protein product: CASSLRDREYSYEQYF.

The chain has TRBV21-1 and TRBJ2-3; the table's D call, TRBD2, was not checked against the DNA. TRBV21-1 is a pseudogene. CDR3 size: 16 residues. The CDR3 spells CASSRHGVPLSDTQYF. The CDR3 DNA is TGTGCCAGCAGCCGGCACGGGGTTCCGCTGTCAGATACGCAGTATTTT.

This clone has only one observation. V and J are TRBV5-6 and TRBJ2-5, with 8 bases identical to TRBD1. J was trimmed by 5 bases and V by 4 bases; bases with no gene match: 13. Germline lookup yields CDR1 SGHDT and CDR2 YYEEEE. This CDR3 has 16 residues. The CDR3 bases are TGTGCCAGCAGCCACGTCAGGGGGCGCGTTGGGGAGACCCAGTACTTC. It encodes CASSHVRGRVGETQYF. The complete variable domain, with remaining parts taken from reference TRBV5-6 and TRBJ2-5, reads DAGVTQSPTHLIKTRGQQVTLRCSPKSGHDTVSWYQQALGQGPQFIFQYYEEEERQRGNFPDRFSGHQFPNYSSELNVNALLLGDSALYLCASSHVRGRVGETQYFGPGTRLLVL.

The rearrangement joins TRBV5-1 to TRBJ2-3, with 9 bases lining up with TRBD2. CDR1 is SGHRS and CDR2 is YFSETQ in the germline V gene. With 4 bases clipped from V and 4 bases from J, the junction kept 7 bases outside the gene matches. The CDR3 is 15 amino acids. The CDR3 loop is CASSPGTSISDTQYF. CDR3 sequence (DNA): TGCGCCAGCAGCCCCGGGACTAGCATCTCAGATACGCAGTATTTT.

In DNA form, the CDR3 reads TGTGCCAGCAGTTACTCGAAGCGGGGGTACACCTACGAGCAGTACTTC. It is translated as CASSYSKRGYTYEQYF. The rearrangement uses TRBV6-5 and TRBJ2-7; 8 positions match TRBD2. The CDR3 has 16 amino acids. J lost 2 bases, V lost 0 bases, and 6 bases had no gene match. Germline CDR1 and CDR2: MNHEY and SVGAGI.

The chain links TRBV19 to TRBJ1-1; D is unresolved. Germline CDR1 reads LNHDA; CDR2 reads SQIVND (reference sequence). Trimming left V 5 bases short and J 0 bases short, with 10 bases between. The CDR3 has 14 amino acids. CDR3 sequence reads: CASSFQYMNTEAFF. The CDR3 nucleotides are TGTGCCAGTAGTTTCCAATACATGAACACTGAAGCTTTCTTT.

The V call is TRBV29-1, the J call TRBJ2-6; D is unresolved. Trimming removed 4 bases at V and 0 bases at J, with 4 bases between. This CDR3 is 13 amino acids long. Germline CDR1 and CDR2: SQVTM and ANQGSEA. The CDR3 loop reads CSVGSSGANVLTF. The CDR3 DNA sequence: TGCAGCGTTGGCAGCTCTGGGGCCAACGTCCTGACTTTC.

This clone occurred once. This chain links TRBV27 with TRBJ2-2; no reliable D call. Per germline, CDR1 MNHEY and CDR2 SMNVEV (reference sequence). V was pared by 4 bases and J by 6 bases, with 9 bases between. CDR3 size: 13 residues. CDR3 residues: CASSYAYPGELFF. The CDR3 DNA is TGTGCCAGCAGTTACGCGTACCCCGGGGAGCTGTTTTTT.

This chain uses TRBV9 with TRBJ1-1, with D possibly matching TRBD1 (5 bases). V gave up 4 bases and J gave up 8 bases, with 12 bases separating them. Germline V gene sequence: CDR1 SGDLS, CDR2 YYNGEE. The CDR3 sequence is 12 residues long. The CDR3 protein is CASSSSGHEAFF. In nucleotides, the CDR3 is TGTGCCAGCAGCTCCTCAGGACACGAAGCTTTCTTT.